This is a list of T cell receptor beta chains from one sample in a study of blood T cell repertoires in COVID-19. Assay: immunoSEQ multiplex PCR; the TCRdb copy retains only in-frame clones and omits some. The sample shows 180,000 or so clones, approximately 85% of them seen only once. Sequenced input: peripheral blood. The receptors come from a woman of 80 years or more with acute or convalescent COVID-19. Both conserved end residues are part of each CDR3. A D gene is named only where the DNA matches it firmly. Only part of the rows carry a size: once, few, many, or a class if the clone is expanded.

D,J,V,size,CDR3,DNA
TRBD1,TRBJ1-4,TRBV19,once,CATRWDRSEKLFF,TGTGCCACCAGGTGGGACAGGAGTGAAAAACTGTTTTTT
-,TRBJ1-6,TRBV20-1,-,CSASIRGTPRNSPLHF,TGCAGTGCTAGTATTAGGGGGACCCCTAGGAATTCACCCCTCCACTTT
TRBD1,TRBJ2-7,TRBV6-5,-,CASSRDSRGSYEQYF,TGTGCCAGCAGTCGGGACAGCCGGGGCTCCTACGAGCAGTACTTC
TRBD1,TRBJ1-2,TRBV5-6,-,CASRSTGVYGYTF,TGTGCCAGCAGATCTACAGGGGTCTATGGCTACACCTTC
TRBD1,TRBJ2-2,TRBV27,-,CASSLRQGRGGELFF,TGTGCCAGCAGTCTTCGACAGGGTAGGGGCGGGGAGCTGTTTTTT
-,TRBJ1-1,TRBV12-3/TRBV12-4,-,CASNPGGRGEAFF,TGTGCCAGCAACCCGGGGGGCAGGGGTGAAGCTTTCTTT
-,TRBJ1-6,TRBV27,once,CASSSRQDSPLHF,TGTGCCAGCAGTTCACGACAGGATTCACCCCTCCACTTT
-,TRBJ2-5,TRBV6-6,many,CASSPRQQETQYF,TGTGCCAGCAGTCCCAGACAGCAAGAGACCCAGTACTTC
-,TRBJ1-1,TRBV6-1,once,CASSEGLGRGGAFF,TGTGCCAGCAGTGAAGGCTTGGGCCGGGGGGGAGCTTTCTTT
-,TRBJ2-7,TRBV11-3,-,CASSLSAATAGYEQYF,TGTGCCAGCAGCTTATCCGCCGCGACAGCCGGATACGAGCAGTACTTC
-,TRBJ2-7,TRBV24-1,-,CATSDLAAWVGEQYF,TGTGCCACCAGTGATTTGGCGGCGTGGGTGGGCGAGCAGTACTTC
-,TRBJ2-1,TRBV2,-,CASSEASSGVRGQFF,TGTGCCAGCAGTGAAGCGTCGTCAGGAGTCAGGGGGCAGTTCTTC
TRBD1,TRBJ1-1,TRBV4-1,-,CASSQGQGVKTEAFF,TGCGCCAGCAGCCAAGGCCAGGGGGTAAAAACTGAAGCTTTCTTT
TRBD1,TRBJ2-1,TRBV10-2,once,CASRGYQGASSYNEQFF,TGCGCCAGCAGAGGATACCAGGGGGCGAGCTCCTACAATGAGCAGTTCTTC
-,TRBJ1-1,TRBV19,-,CASSIGQTNTEAFF,TGTGCCAGTAGTATCGGACAGACGAACACTGAAGCTTTCTTT
-,TRBJ2-7,TRBV6-5,-,CASSFQGPTSYEQYF,TGTGCCAGCAGTTTCCAGGGGCCAACTTCCTACGAGCAGTACTTC
-,TRBJ1-1,TRBV7-9,few,CASSLGGMNTEAFF,TGTGCCAGCAGCTTAGGAGGGATGAACACTGAAGCTTTCTTT
-,TRBJ2-3,TRBV10-3,-,CAISESGGADTQYF,TGTGCCATCAGTGAGTCGGGCGGGGCAGATACGCAGTATTTT
-,TRBJ1-5,TRBV6-1,once,CASSERDRAGIQPQHF,TGTGCCAGCAGTGAACGCGATAGGGCAGGGATCCAGCCCCAGCATTTT
-,TRBJ2-7,TRBV19,once,CASSLHGQTSYEQYF,TGTGCCAGTAGCTTGCACGGACAGACCTCCTACGAGCAGTACTTC
-,TRBJ1-2,TRBV6-1,-,CASSEARGGYTF,TGTGCCAGCAGTGAAGCAAGAGGTGGCTACACCTTC
-,TRBJ1-5,TRBV27,-,CASSYYSNQPQHF,TGTGCCAGCAGTTATTATAGCAATCAGCCCCAGCATTTT
-,TRBJ1-4,TRBV5-5,-,CASSFSGQPLSTNEKLFF,TGTGCCAGCAGCTTCTCGGGACAACCACTTTCAACTAATGAAAAACTGTTTTTT
-,TRBJ2-5,TRBV2,-,CASSSQETQYF,TGTGCCAGCAGCTCCCAAGAGACCCAGTACTTC
TRBD1,TRBJ1-1,TRBV10-1,-,CASGRDREGTEAFF,TGCGCCAGCGGCCGGGACAGGGAGGGCACTGAAGCTTTCTTT
-,TRBJ1-1,TRBV10-1,-,CGLKRNTEAFF,TGCGGCCTAAAGAGGAACACTGAAGCTTTCTTT
TRBD2,TRBJ2-7,TRBV7-2,-,CASSKTSGSGLEQYF,TGTGCCAGCAGCAAAACTAGCGGGAGCGGCCTCGAGCAGTACTTC
-,TRBJ1-1,TRBV12-3/TRBV12-4,-,CASITWGGVAFF,TGTGCCAGCATCACATGGGGAGGAGTAGCTTTCTTT
TRBD1,TRBJ2-7,TRBV5-1,once,CASRQGRAGDYEQYF,TGCGCCAGCCGACAGGGGCGGGCAGGGGACTACGAGCAGTACTTC
TRBD1,TRBJ1-2,TRBV19,-,CASWDHRGGYTF,TGTGCCAGTTGGGACCACAGGGGAGGCTACACCTTC
-,TRBJ2-4,TRBV15,-,CATSRDLRGAKNIQYF,TGTGCCACCAGCAGAGATCTAAGGGGAGCCAAAAACATTCAGTACTTC
-,TRBJ2-2,TRBV6-6,-,CASSAPGHDTGELFF,TGTGCCAGCAGTGCCCCGGGACACGACACCGGGGAGCTGTTTTTT
-,TRBJ2-2,TRBV12-3/TRBV12-4,-,CASSFRGDGELFF,TGTGCCAGCAGTTTTAGAGGAGACGGGGAGCTGTTTTTT
TRBD2,TRBJ2-3,TRBV14,-,CASSLRAGGDTQYF,TGTGCCAGCAGCCTTAGGGCGGGAGGAGATACGCAGTATTTT
TRBD1,TRBJ1-4,TRBV19,-,CASSVGTGGKLFF,TGTGCCAGTAGTGTGGGGACAGGTGGAAAACTGTTTTTT
-,TRBJ2-2,TRBV5-1,-,CASSSSGQGNTGELFF,TGCGCCAGCAGCTCCTCGGGTCAGGGGAACACCGGGGAGCTGTTTTTT
-,TRBJ1-6,TRBV6-5,-,CASMSSYNSPLHF,TGTGCCAGCATGAGCTCCTATAATTCACCCCTCCACTTT
-,TRBJ2-1,TRBV7-2,-,CASSLARGLSDEQFF,TGTGCCAGCAGCTTAGCGCGAGGGCTAAGCGATGAGCAGTTCTTC
TRBD1,TRBJ2-7,TRBV6-5,-,CASSPSGQVYEQYF,TGTGCCAGCAGTCCCTCGGGACAGGTCTACGAGCAGTACTTC
-,TRBJ2-4,TRBV3-1/TRBV3-2,-,CASSQDKVRGNIQYF,TGTGCCAGCAGCCAAGATAAAGTTAGAGGAAACATTCAGTACTTC
-,TRBJ1-1,TRBV5-4,-,CASSQQAGRRNTEAFF,TGTGCCAGCAGCCAGCAGGCGGGGCGCCGGAACACTGAAGCTTTCTTT
TRBD2,TRBJ2-7,TRBV11-2,-,CASSYVAGGLYEQYF,TGTGCCAGCAGCTACGTAGCGGGAGGGCTTTACGAGCAGTACTTC
TRBD1,TRBJ1-5,TRBV24-1,-,CATSDTGQGDYSNQPQHF,TGTGCCACCAGTGACACGGGACAGGGGGACTATAGCAATCAGCCCCAGCATTTT